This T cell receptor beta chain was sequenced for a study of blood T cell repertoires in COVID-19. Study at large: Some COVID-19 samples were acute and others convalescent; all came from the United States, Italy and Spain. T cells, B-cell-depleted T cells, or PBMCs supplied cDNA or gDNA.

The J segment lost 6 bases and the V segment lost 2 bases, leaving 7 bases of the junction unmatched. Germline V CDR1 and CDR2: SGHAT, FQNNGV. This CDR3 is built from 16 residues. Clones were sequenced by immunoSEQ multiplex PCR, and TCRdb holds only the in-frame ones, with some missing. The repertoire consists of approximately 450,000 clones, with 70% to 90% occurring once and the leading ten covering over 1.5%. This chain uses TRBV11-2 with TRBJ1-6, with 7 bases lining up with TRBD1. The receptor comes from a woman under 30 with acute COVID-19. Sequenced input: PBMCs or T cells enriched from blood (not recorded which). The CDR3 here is CASSLTAGGGNSPLHF. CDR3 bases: TGTGCCAGCAGCTTAACGGCAGGGGGTGGTAATTCACCCCTCCACTTT. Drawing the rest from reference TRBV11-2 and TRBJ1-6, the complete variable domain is EAGVAQSPRYKIIEKRQSVAFWCNPISGHATLYWYQQILGQGPKLLIQFQNNGVVDDSQLPKDRFSAERLKGVDSTLKIQPAKLEDSAVYLCASSLTAGGGNSPLHFGNGTRLTVT.